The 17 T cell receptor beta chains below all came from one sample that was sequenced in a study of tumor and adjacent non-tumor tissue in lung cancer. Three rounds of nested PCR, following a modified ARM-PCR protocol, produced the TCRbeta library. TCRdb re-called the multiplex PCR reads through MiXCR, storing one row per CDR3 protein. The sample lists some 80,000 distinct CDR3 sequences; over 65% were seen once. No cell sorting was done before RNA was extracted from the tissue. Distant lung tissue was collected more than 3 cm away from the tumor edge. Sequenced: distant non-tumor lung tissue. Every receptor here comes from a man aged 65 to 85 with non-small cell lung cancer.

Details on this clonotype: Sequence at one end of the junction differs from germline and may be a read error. The CDR3 region is CARSYLREGYQETQYF. Here the CDR3 DNA reads TGTGCCAGGAGTTACTTGCGGGAGGGGTACCAAGAGACTCAGTATTTC. The chain has TRBV6-2 or TRBV6-3 and TRBJ2-5, with 9 nucleotides matching TRBD2. The length of the CDR3 is 16 residues. Germline lookup yields CDR1 MNHEY and CDR2 SVGEGT.

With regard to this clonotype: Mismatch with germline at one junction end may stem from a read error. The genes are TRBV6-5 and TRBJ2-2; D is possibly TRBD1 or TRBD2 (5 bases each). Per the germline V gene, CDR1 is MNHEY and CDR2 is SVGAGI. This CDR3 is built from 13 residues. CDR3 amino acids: CANNYWGTGEMFF. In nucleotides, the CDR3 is TGTGCCAACAATTACTGGGGCACCGGGGAGATGTTTTTT.

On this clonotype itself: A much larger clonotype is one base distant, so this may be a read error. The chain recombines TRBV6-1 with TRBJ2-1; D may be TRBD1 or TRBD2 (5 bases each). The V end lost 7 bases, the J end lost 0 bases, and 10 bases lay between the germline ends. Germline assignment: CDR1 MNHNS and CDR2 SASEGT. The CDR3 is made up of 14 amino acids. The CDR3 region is CASTEGSSYNEQFF. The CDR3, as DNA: TGTGCCAGCACAGAGGGGAGCTCCTACAATGAGCAGTTCTTC.

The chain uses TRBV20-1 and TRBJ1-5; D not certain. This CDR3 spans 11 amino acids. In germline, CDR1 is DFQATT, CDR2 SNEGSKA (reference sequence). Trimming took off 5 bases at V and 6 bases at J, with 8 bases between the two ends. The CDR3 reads CSAGEAQPQHF. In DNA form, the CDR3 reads TGCAGTGCTGGCGAAGCTCAGCCCCAGCATTTT.

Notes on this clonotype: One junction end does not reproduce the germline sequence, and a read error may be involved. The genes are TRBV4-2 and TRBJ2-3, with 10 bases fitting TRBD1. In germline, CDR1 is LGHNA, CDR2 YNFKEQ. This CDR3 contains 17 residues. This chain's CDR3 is CDSSQELPGQGRDKQYF. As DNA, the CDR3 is TGTGACAGCAGCCAAGAATTACCGGGACAGGGGAGAGATAAGCAATACTTT.

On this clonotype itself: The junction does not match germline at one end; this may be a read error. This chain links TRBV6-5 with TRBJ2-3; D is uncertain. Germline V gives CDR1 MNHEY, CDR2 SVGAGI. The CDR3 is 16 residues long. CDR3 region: CASSYSPGRNTDMQYF. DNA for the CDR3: TGTGCCAGCAGTTACTCTCCGGGTAGGAACACAGATATGCAGTATTTT.

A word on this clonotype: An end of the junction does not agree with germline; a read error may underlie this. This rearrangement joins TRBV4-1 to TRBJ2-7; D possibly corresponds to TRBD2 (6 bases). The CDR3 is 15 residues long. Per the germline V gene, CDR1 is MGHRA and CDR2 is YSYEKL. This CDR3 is CASSLGGVGDVEQYF. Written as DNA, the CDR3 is TGCGCCAGCAGCCTTGGAGGGGTGGGGGACGTCGAGCAGTATTTC.

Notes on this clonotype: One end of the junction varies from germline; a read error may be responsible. CDR3 nucleotide sequence: TGTGTCAGCAGCCCCGGGACAAGGGGCCAGCCCCAGCATTTT. Amino acids: CVSSPGTRGQPQHF. The chain recombines TRBV12-3 or TRBV12-4 with TRBJ1-5, with D possibly TRBD1 on 6 matching bases. CDR3 size: 14 residues.

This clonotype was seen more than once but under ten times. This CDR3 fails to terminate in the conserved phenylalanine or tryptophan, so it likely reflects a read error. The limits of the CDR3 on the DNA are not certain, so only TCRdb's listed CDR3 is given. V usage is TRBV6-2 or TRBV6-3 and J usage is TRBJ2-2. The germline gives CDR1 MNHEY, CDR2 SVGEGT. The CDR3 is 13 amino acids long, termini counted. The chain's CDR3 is CASSRINTGELLY.

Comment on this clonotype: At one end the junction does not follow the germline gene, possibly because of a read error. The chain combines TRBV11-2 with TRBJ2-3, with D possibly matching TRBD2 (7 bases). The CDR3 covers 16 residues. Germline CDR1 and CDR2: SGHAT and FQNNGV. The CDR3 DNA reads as TGTGCCAGCAGCTTCGGGGGGCTAGCACTAAGAGATAAGCAGTATTTT. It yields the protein CASSFGGLALRDKQYF.

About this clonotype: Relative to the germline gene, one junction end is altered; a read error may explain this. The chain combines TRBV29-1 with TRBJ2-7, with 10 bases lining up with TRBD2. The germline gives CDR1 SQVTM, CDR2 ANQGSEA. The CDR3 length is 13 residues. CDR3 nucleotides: TGCAGCGTCGGGACTAGCGAAGCCGGGGAGCAATACTTC. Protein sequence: CSVGTSEAGEQYF.

The CDR3 region is CSAKGGGQTF. The CDR3, as DNA: TGCAGTGCTAAAGGAGGTGGACAAACCTTC. The rearrangement uses TRBV20-1 and TRBJ1-2, with a tentative D call TRBD1 (5 bases). This CDR3 has 10 amino acids. Per germline, CDR1 DFQATT and CDR2 SNEGSKA (reference sequence). Trimming removed 4 bases at V and 14 bases at J, with 14 bases between.

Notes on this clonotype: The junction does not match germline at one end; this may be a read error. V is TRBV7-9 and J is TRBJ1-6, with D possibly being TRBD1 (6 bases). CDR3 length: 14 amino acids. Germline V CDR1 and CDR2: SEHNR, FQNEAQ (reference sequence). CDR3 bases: TGTGCCAGCAGCCATTCGGGACATTATTCACCCCTCCATTTT. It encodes CASSHSGHYSPLHF.

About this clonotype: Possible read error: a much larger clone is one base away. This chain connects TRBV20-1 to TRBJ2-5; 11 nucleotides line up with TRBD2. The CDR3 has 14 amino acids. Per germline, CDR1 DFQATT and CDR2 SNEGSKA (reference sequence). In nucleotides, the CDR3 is TGCAGTGCTACTAGCGGGAGGCCTCAAGAGAGCCAGTACTTC. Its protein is CSATSGRPQESQYF.

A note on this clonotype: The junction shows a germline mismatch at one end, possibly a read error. The CDR3 loop is CSSRPPALQPQHF. DNA for the CDR3: TGTTCCAGCAGACCGCCGGCGTTGCAGCCCCAGCATTTT. The gene calls are TRBV28 and TRBJ1-5; D is ambiguous. Germline V gene lookup returns CDR1 MDHEN and CDR2 SYDVKM. The CDR3 length is 13 residues. The full variable domain, in which reference TRBV28 and TRBJ1-5 provide the parts outside the CDR3, is DVKVTQSSRYLVKRTGEKVFLECVQDMDHENMFWYRQDPGLGLRLIYFSYDVKMKEKGDIPEGYSVSREKKERFSLILESASTNQTSMYLCSSRPPALQPQHFGDGTRLSIL.

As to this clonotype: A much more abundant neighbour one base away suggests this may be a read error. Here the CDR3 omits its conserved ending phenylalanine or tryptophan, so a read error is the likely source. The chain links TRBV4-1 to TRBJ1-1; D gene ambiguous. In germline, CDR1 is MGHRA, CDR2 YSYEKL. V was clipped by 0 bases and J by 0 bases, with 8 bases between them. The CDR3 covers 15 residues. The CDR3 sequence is CASSQDLIVNTEAFS. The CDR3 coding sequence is TGCGCCAGCAGCCAAGATCTTATTGTGAACACTGAAGCTTTCTCT.

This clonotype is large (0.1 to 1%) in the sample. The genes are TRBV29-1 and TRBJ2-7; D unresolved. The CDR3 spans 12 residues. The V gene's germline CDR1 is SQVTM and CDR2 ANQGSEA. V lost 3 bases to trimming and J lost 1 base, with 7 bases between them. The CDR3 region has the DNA TGCAGCGTTGATGACGGTTCCTACGAGCAGTACTTC. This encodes CSVDDGSYEQYF.